This T cell receptor beta chain was sequenced in a study of early T cells in non-severe SARS-CoV-2 infection. This CDR3 has 15 amino acids. Germline CDR1 reads SGHRS; CDR2 reads YFSETQ. V was clipped by 4 bases and J by 0 bases, with 13 bases between them. This clonotype came up many times. TCRdb reprocessed the 5' RACE reads via MiXCR and lists one record per CDR3 protein. The sample includes 30,000 to 40,000 distinct CDR3 sequences, under 6% seen only once; the top ten take 5% to 6.5%. The sequenced sample was whole blood. The J gene is TRBJ1-2, the V gene TRBV5-1, with unresolved D. The clonotype was recovered from an adult who was a healthcare worker with PCR-confirmed SARS-CoV-2 infection or an uninfected control (not recorded which). The CDR3 nucleotides are TGCGCCAGCAGCACGGACGGCAAGACTAACTATGGCTACACCTTC. This sequence encodes CASSTDGKTNYGYTF.